This is a list of T cell receptor beta chains from one sample in a study of blood T cells in healthy people across ages. TCRdb recomputed calls from the 5' RACE reads with MiXCR, one row per CDR3 protein. The sample carries 1.8 million or so distinct CDR3 sequences, roughly 43% recorded once. Input material: blood. The receptors were sampled from a human donor in good health. Both conserved end residues are part of each CDR3. Size tells how often a clone was seen (once, few, many) or the class of an expanded clone, and some rows leave it out.

J gene	clone size	V gene	CDR3 protein
TRBJ1-1	-	TRBV20-1	CSAPKGQGDPQFF
TRBJ1-2	few	TRBV6-2/TRBV6-3	CASSYSGNPYGYTF
TRBJ1-1	-	TRBV5-6	CTSSIPRLGNTEAFF
TRBJ1-6	-	TRBV12-3/TRBV12-4	CASSKTGGVSPLHF
TRBJ1-2	-	TRBV29-1	CSVEPGQDFYTF
TRBJ1-6	-	TRBV7-2	CASSLDRIINSPLHF
-	-	TRBV7-9	CASSPHLTRNEQYF
TRBJ1-2	-	TRBV5-1	CASSKGQKDPYGYTF
TRBJ2-1	-	TRBV24-1	CATSDLDSSYNEQFF
TRBJ2-3	-	TRBV29-1	CSVAKLAGFTDTQYF
TRBJ1-2	-	TRBV27	CASSLSGVDYGYTF
TRBJ2-7	once	TRBV20-1	CCARDGTVSYEQYF
TRBJ1-6	-	TRBV3-1	CASSRGPALANSPLHF
TRBJ2-1	few	TRBV7-2	CASSLDIGVGFF
TRBJ2-5	many	TRBV29-1	CSVEYSEETQYF
TRBJ1-2	few	TRBV6-2/TRBV6-3	CASSYEVGQGVYYGYTF
TRBJ2-7	-	TRBV20-1	CSASPGVIPYEQYF
TRBJ2-1	few	TRBV4-1	CASSPRGGVSGNEQFF
TRBJ1-1	few	TRBV11-1	CASEMYTEAFF
TRBJ1-5	few	TRBV15	CATSVRQGNQPQHF
TRBJ2-1	many	TRBV5-1	CASSFDRGGYNEQFF
TRBJ2-5	-	TRBV10-2	CASSERTGLGETQYF
TRBJ2-3	few	TRBV7-3	CASSFSGGPTDTQYF
TRBJ2-3	-	TRBV20-1	CSAKVYLDTQYF
TRBJ1-6	-	TRBV20-1	CSAHNTQGWGPLHF
TRBJ2-4	-	TRBV7-2	CASSSRDTGNIQYF
TRBJ1-5	-	TRBV20-1	CSARRRGQPQHF
TRBJ2-7	-	TRBV15	CATGQSPSYEQYF
TRBJ1-2	-	TRBV24-1	CATRASIGVRGYTF
TRBJ2-3	-	TRBV5-1	CASSSERGGPPNTQYF
TRBJ2-3	-	TRBV6-2/TRBV6-3	CASTSLDLAGGTTDTQYF
TRBJ1-4	-	TRBV29-1	CSVEWDGRKLFF
TRBJ2-4	few	TRBV7-2	CASSLEGGAAAIQYF
TRBJ2-5	few	TRBV7-2	CASSHTGEETQYF
TRBJ2-7	-	TRBV7-9	CASSPDTLLYEQYF
TRBJ2-7	-	TRBV6-5	CASSRDSNEQYF
TRBJ2-7	many	TRBV7-2	CASPKTGGSYEQYF
TRBJ2-3	-	TRBV7-2	CASSLRSGRTTDTQYF
TRBJ2-1	-	TRBV12-3/TRBV12-4	CASSFWDRDNEQFF
TRBJ1-6	-	TRBV7-2	CASSPGDRVGYNSPLHF